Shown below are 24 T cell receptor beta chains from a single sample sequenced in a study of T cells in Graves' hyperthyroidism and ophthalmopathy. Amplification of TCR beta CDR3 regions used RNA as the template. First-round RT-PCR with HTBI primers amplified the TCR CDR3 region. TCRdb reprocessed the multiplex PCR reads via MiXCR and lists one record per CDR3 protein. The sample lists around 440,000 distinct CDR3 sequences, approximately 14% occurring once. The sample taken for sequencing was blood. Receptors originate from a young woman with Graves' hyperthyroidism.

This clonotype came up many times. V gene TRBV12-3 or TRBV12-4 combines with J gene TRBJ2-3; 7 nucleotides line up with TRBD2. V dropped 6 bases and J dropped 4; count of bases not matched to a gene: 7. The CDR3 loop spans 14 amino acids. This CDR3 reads CASRRGVGSDTQYF. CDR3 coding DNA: TGTGCCAGCAGACGGGGGGTCGGCTCAGATACGCAGTATTTT.

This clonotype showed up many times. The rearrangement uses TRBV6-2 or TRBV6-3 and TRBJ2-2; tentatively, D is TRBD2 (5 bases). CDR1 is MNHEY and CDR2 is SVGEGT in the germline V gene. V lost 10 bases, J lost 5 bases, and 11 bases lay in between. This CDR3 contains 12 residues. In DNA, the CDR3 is TGTGCCATCGAGGGTTTTACCGGGGAGCTGTTTTTT. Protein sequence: CAIEGFTGELFF.

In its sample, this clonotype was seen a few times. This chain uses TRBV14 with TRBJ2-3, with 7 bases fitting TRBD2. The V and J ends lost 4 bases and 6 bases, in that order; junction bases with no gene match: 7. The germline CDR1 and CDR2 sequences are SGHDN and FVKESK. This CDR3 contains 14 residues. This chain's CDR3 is CASSPGISGDTQYF. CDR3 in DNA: TGTGCCAGCAGCCCAGGGATTAGCGGGGATACGCAGTATTTT. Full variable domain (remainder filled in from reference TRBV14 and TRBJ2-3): EAGVTQFPSHSVIEKGQTVTLRCDPISGHDNLYWYRRVMGKEIKFLLHFVKESKQDESGMPNNRFLAERTGGTYSTLKVQPAELEDSGVYFCASSPGISGDTQYFGPGTRLTVL.

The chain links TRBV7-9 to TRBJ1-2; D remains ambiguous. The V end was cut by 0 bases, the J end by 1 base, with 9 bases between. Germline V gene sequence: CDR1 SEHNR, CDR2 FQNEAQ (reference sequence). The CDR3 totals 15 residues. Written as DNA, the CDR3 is TGTGCCAGCAGCTTAGCGGACGGAGTTAACTATGGCTACACCTTC. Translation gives CASSLADGVNYGYTF.

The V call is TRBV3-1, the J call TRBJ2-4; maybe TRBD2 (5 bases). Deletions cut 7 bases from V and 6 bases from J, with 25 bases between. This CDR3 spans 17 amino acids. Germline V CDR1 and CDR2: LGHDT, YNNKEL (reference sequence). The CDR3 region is CASTSKRTADQGNIQYF. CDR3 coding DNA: TGTGCCAGCACCTCCAAACGTACAGCGGACCAAGGAAACATTCAGTACTTC.

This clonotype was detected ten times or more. CDR3 nucleotides: TGTGCCAGCAGTTTTCGTCAGGGTCGAACCGGGGAGCTGTTTTTT. Translation: CASSFRQGRTGELFF. The V call is TRBV6-1, the J call TRBJ2-2; TRBD1 might be the D (5 bases). From germline, CDR1 is MNHNS and CDR2 SASEGT. Trimming stripped 5 bases from V and 5 bases from J, with 15 bases between. The length of the CDR3 is 15 residues.

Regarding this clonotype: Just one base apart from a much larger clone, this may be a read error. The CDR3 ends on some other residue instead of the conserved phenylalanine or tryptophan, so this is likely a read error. For the CDR3, the DNA is TGTGCTAGTGGTTTGGTACGGGCAGGGGACCAAGAGACCCAGTACCTC. Protein: CASGLVRAGDQETQYL. The chain links TRBV12-5 to TRBJ2-5, with D possibly TRBD1 on 6 matching bases. The CDR3 has 16 amino acids. The germline V gene encodes CDR1 LGHNT and CDR2 FRNRAP. Trimming removed 0 bases from V and 0 bases from J, with 11 bases in between.

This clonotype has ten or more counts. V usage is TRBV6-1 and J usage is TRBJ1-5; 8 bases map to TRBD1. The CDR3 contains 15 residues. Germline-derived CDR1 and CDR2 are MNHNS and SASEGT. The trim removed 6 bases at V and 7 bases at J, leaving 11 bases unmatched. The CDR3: CASRSTDRDNQPQHF. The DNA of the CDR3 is TGTGCCAGCAGATCGACGGACAGGGACAACCAGCCCCAGCATTTT.

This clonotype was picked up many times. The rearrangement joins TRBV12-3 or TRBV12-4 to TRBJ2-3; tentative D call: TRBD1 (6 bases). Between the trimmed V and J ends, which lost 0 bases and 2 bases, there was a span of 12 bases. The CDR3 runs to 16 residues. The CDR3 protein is CASSLAGAIYTDTQYF. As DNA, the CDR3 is TGTGCCAGCAGTTTAGCGGGGGCCATTTACACAGATACGCAGTATTTT.

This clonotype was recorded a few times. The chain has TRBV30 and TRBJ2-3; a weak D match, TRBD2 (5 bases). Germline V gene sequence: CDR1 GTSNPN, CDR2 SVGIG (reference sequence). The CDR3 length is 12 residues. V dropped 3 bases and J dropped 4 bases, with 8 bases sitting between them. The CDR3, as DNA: TGTGCCTGGAGGAAGGGAGCAGATACGCAGTATTTT. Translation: CAWRKGADTQYF.

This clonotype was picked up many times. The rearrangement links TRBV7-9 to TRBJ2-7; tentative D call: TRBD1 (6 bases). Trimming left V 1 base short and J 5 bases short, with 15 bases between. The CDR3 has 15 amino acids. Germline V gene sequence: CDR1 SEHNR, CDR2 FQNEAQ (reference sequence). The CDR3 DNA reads TGTGCCAGCAGCTTAGGCGGACAGACATACCACGAGCAGTACTTC. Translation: CASSLGGQTYHEQYF.

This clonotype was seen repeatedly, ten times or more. The CDR3 sequence: CASSLGGSFHEQYF. CDR3 coding DNA: TGTGCCAGCAGTTTAGGGGGATCCTTCCACGAGCAGTACTTC. The chain recombines TRBV12-3 or TRBV12-4 with TRBJ2-7; no clear D gene. V was clipped by 1 base and J by 5 bases, with 12 bases between them. CDR3 length: 14 residues.

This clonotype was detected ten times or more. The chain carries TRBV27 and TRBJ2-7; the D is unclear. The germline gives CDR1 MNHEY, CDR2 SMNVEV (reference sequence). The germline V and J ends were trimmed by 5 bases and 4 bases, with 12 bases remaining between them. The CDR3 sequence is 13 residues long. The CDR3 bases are TGTGCCAGCAGTAAAATGACGACATACGAGCAGTACTTC. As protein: CASSKMTTYEQYF.

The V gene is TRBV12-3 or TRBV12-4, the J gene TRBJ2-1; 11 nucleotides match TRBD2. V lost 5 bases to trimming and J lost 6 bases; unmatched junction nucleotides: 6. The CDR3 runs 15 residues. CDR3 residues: CASSPLAGVGNEQFF. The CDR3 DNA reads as TGTGCCAGCAGTCCACTAGCGGGAGTCGGCAATGAGCAGTTCTTC.

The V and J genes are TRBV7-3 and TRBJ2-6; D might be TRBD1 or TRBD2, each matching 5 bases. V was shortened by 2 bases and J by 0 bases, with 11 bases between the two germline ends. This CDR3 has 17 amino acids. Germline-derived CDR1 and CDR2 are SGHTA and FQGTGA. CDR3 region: CASSLLGVVSGANVLTF. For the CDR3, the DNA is TGTGCCAGCAGCTTATTGGGGGTGGTCTCTGGGGCCAACGTCCTGACTTTC.

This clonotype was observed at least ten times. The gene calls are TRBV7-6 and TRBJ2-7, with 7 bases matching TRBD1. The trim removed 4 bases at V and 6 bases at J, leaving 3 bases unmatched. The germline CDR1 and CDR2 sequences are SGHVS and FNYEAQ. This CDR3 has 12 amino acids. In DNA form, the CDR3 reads TGTGCCAGCAGCTACAGGGGCGGCGAGCAGTACTTC. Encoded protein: CASSYRGGEQYF.

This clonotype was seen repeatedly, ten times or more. The CDR3 bases are TGTGCCAGCAGCGCCGACAGTGGGTTCACAGATACGCAGTATTTT. Protein product: CASSADSGFTDTQYF. This chain links TRBV3-1 with TRBJ2-3; a weak D match, TRBD1 (5 bases). V lost 5 bases and J 2 bases, leaving 14 bases between the germline ends. The CDR3 has 15 amino acids. In germline, CDR1 is LGHDT, CDR2 YNNKEL (reference sequence).

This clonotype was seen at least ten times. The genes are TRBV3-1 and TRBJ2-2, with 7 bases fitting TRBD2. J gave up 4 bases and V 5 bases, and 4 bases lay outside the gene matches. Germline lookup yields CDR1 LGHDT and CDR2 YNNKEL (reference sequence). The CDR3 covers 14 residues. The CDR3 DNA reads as TGTGCCAGCAGCGGTAGCGGGCCCACCGGGGAGCTGTTTTTT. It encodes CASSGSGPTGELFF.

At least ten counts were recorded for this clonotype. The CDR3 DNA follows: TGTGCCATCAGTGAGTCCCCGGGCAGGGGGCCTGGAAACACCATATATTTT. Translated, it gives CAISESPGRGPGNTIYF. The V call is TRBV10-3, the J call TRBJ1-3, with 8 positions matching TRBD1. Trimming took 0 bases from V and 2 from J; bases not matched to a gene: 6. The CDR3 is 17 amino acids. The germline gives CDR1 ENHRY, CDR2 SYGVKD.

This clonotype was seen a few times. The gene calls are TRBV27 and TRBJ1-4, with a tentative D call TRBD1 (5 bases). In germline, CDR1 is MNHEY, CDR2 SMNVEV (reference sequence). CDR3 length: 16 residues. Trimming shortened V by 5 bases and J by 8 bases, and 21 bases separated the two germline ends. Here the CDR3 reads CASSLSRRQGGEKLFF. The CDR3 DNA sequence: TGTGCCAGCAGTCTAAGTAGGCGGCAGGGAGGGGAAAAACTGTTTTTT.

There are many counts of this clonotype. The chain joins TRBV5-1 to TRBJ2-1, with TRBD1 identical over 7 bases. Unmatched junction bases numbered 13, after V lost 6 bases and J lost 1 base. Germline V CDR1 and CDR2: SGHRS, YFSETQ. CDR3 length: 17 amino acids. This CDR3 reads CASTLAGGRVSYNEQFF. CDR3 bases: TGCGCCAGCACCCTTGCAGGGGGAAGAGTGTCCTACAATGAGCAGTTCTTC.

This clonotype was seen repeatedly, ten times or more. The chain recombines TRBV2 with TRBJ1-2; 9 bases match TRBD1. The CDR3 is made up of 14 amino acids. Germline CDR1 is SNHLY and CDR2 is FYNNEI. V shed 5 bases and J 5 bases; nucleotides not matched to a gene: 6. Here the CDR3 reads CASSQQGAEYGYTF. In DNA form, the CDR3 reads TGTGCCAGCAGTCAACAGGGGGCCGAGTATGGCTACACCTTC.

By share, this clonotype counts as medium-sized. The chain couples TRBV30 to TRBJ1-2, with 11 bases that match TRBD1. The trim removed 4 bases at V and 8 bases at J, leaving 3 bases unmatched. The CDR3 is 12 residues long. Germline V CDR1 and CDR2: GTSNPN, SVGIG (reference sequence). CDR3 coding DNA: TGTGCCTGGACCGGACAGGGGGCGGGCTACACCTTC. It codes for CAWTGQGAGYTF. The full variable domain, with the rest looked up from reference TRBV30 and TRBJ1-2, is SQTIHQWPATLVQPVGSPLSLECTVEGTSNPNLYWYRQAAGRGLQLLFYSVGIGQISSEVPQNLSASRPQDRQFILSSKKLLLSDSGFYLCAWTGQGAGYTFGSGTRLTVV.

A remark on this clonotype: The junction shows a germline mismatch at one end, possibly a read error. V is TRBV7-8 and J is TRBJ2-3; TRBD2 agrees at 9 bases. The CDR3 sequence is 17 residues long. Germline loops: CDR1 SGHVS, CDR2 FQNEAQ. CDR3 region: CASSQDSSGRFTDTQYF. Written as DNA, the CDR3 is TGCGCCAGCAGCCAAGACAGTAGCGGGAGATTCACAGATACGCAGTATTTT.